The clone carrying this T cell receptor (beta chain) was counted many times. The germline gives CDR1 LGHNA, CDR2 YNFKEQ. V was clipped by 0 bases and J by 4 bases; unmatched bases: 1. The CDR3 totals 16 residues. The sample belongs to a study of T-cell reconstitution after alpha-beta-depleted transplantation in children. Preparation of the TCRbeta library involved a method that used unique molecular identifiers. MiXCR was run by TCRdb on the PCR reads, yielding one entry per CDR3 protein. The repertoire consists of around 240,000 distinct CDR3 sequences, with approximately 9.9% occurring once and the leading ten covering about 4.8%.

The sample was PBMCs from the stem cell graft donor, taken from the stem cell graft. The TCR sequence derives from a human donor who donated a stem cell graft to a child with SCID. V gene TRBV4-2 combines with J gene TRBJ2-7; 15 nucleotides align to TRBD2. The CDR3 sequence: CASSQDGTSGGYEQYF. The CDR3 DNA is TGTGCCAGCAGCCAAGATGGGACTAGCGGGGGGTACGAGCAGTACTTC.